The 2 T cell receptor beta chains below come from one sample, sequenced in a study of blood T cell repertoires in COVID-19. Libraries were prepared by immunoSEQ multiplex PCR; TCRdb keeps only in-frame clonotypes and omits some of them. The data show 53,000 or so clones, more than 85% seen once. Sample: peripheral blood. These receptor sequences come from a human donor in a cohort sampled during active COVID-19.

V usage is TRBV9 and J usage is TRBJ2-2; D might be TRBD2 (6 bases). This CDR3 has 16 amino acids. Germline-derived CDR1 and CDR2 are SGDLS and YYNGEE. V lost 0 bases and J lost 2, with 11 bases in between. CDR3 amino acids: CASSVDVSGNTGELFF. The CDR3 DNA is TGTGCCAGCAGCGTAGATGTTAGCGGTAACACCGGGGAGCTGTTTTTT.

The rearrangement joins TRBV28 to TRBJ1-2, with a tentative D call TRBD1 (5 bases). The V gene lost 2 bases and the J gene lost 7 bases, with 11 bases spanning the gap. Germline assignment: CDR1 MDHEN and CDR2 SYDVKM. The CDR3 spans 13 residues. The CDR3, as DNA: TGTGCCAGCAGTTTACCTTCCCAGGGTGGCTACACCTTC. Translating it yields CASSLPSQGGYTF.